Each of the 9 T cell receptor beta chains below was sequenced from the same sample in a study of T cells in Graves' hyperthyroidism and ophthalmopathy. Amplification yielded TCR beta CDR3 regions, with RNA transcripts as the source. TCR CDR3 underwent first-round RT-PCR with the HTBI primer set. From the multiplex PCR reads, TCRdb called clonotypes with MiXCR, one entry per CDR3 protein. The data contain about 640,000 distinct CDR3 sequences, around 20% of them singletons. Sequencing was done on a sample of blood. The receptors here all came from a man between 25 and 39 years old with Graves' ophthalmopathy.

The chain recombines TRBV4-1 with TRBJ2-3; no definite D call. The germline CDR1 and CDR2 sequences are MGHRA and YSYEKL. The V end lost 0 bases, the J end lost 5 bases, and 12 bases lay between the germline ends. The length of the CDR3 is 15 residues. The CDR3 reads CASSQDEPRRDTQYF. The CDR3 DNA is TGCGCCAGCAGCCAAGATGAGCCCCGAAGAGATACGCAGTATTTT.

About this clonotype itself: This may come from a read error, since a much larger clone is one base off. The V gene is TRBV28, the J gene TRBJ2-7; 8 bases align to TRBD2. J was trimmed by 5 bases and V by 2 bases; bases with no gene match: 11. Germline assignment: CDR1 MDHEN and CDR2 SYDVKM. This CDR3 spans 16 amino acids. CDR3 sequence: CASSLPPAGGYNEQYF. In DNA form, the CDR3 reads TGTGCCAGCAGTTTACCTCCTGCGGGAGGCTACAACGAGCAGTACTTC.

This clonotype turned up a few times. The chain employs TRBV28 and TRBJ1-2; 9 bases are shared with TRBD1. The trim removed 4 bases at V and 0 bases at J, leaving 6 bases unmatched. Germline V gene data show CDR1 as MDHEN and CDR2 as SYDVKM. The length of the CDR3 is 16 residues. The CDR3 reads CASSSVDRGTNYGYTF. The CDR3 DNA is TGTGCCAGCAGTTCCGTCGACAGGGGGACTAACTATGGCTACACCTTC.

A few counts support this clonotype. This chain uses TRBV20-1 with TRBJ1-5; the D gene is possibly TRBD1 (5 bases). Trimming removed 3 bases at V and 0 bases at J, with 12 bases between. This CDR3 comprises 15 residues. Germline CDR1 reads DFQATT; CDR2 reads SNEGSKA (reference sequence). CDR3 protein: CSARGQGYSNQPQHF. The CDR3 DNA sequence: TGCAGTGCTAGGGGGCAGGGATATAGCAATCAGCCCCAGCATTTT.

This clonotype was detected only a few times. The V gene is TRBV12-3 or TRBV12-4, the J gene TRBJ1-2; 9 bases are a match to TRBD1. V lost 5 bases and J lost 3; bases outside the gene matches: 7. The CDR3 runs 15 residues. The CDR3: CASSRGTGSYYGYTF. As DNA, the CDR3 is TGTGCCAGCAGTCGCGGGACAGGGAGTTACTATGGCTACACCTTC.

This clonotype was seen at least ten times. This chain uses TRBV5-1 with TRBJ1-1; D possibly corresponds to TRBD1 (6 bases). This CDR3 has 13 amino acids. The V end lost 4 bases, the J end lost 3 bases, and 10 bases lay between the germline ends. CDR1 is SGHRS, CDR2 YFSETQ, per germline. The CDR3 DNA reads TGCGCCAGCAGCCCGGACAGCTACACTGAAGCTTTCTTT. It codes for CASSPDSYTEAFF.

This clonotype has only a few counts. V is TRBV27 and J is TRBJ2-3, with 12 nucleotides matching TRBD2. The CDR3 contains 19 residues. V was clipped by 5 bases and J by 3 bases; unmatched bases: 15. CDR1 and CDR2 (germline): MNHEY, SMNVEV (reference sequence). The CDR3 reads CASSPLGLAGGPRTDTQYF. Written as DNA, the CDR3 is TGTGCCAGCAGTCCTCTGGGGCTAGCGGGAGGGCCGAGAACAGATACGCAGTATTTT.

This clonotype occurred a few times. The rearrangement links TRBV28 to TRBJ2-2, with 9 bases fitting TRBD1. This CDR3 comprises 18 residues. Germline CDR1 is MDHEN and CDR2 is SYDVKM. The V gene end was trimmed by 1 base and the J gene end by 1 base; junction bases not matched to a gene: 7. Here the CDR3 reads CASSLSDRGGLNTGELFF. In DNA, the CDR3 is TGTGCCAGCAGTTTATCGGACAGGGGAGGGTTGAACACCGGGGAGCTGTTTTTT.

This clonotype showed up just a few times. The CDR3 protein is CASSLSGVLSTDTQYF. CDR3 in DNA: TGCGCCAGCAGCCTCAGCGGGGTGCTCAGCACAGATACGCAGTATTTT. This rearrangement joins TRBV5-1 to TRBJ2-3; 7 bases are a match to TRBD2. The CDR3 runs to 16 residues. J lost 0 bases, V lost 4 bases, and 8 bases had no gene match. Looked up from germline, CDR1 is SGHRS and CDR2 is YFSETQ. The full variable domain, its missing parts supplied by reference TRBV5-1 and TRBJ2-3, is KAGVTQTPRYLIKTRGQQVTLSCSPISGHRSVSWYQQTPGQGLQFLFEYFSETQRNKGNFPGRFSGRQFSNSRSEMNVSTLELGDSALYLCASSLSGVLSTDTQYFGPGTRLTVL.